The 7 T cell receptor beta chains presented below share a single source sample, sequenced in a study of T cells in Graves' hyperthyroidism and ophthalmopathy. There were TCR beta CDR3 regions amplified from RNA transcripts. During a first-round RT-PCR of the TCR CDR3, the HTBI primer set was used. TCRdb called the multiplex PCR reads again in MiXCR, with one record for every CDR3 protein. The sample shows under 400,000 distinct CDR3 sequences, 15% to 20% of them seen only once. Sequenced input: blood. Source of these receptors: a woman in her thirties or forties with Graves' ophthalmopathy.

There are many counts of this clonotype. The CDR3, as DNA: TGTGCCAGCAGGCTAGCGGGACCTGCTTACGAGCAGTACTTC. Amino acids: CASRLAGPAYEQYF. The J gene is TRBJ2-7, the V gene TRBV6-1, with 9 bases aligning to TRBD2. Per the germline V gene, CDR1 is MNHNS and CDR2 is SASEGT. Losses at the gene ends were 6 bases for V and 4 bases for J; bases not matched to a gene: 7. The CDR3 consists of 14 residues.

This clonotype was observed many times. The rearrangement links TRBV2 to TRBJ1-5, with D unresolved. The germline gives CDR1 SNHLY, CDR2 FYNNEI. Trimming removed 4 bases at V and 4 bases at J, with 11 bases between. CDR3 length equals 14 residues. The CDR3, as DNA: TGTGCCAGCAGTGGGGAACCGGGTAATCAGCCCCAGCATTTT. Translating gives CASSGEPGNQPQHF.

This clonotype came up many times. V is TRBV7-6 and J is TRBJ2-7; D is ambiguous. The germline CDR1 and CDR2 sequences are SGHVS and FNYEAQ. This CDR3 region has 15 residues. V lost 3 bases to trimming and J lost 1 base, with 13 bases between them. The CDR3 DNA reads as TGTGCCAGCAGCTTTCAGGCAGCCGATTCCTACGAGCAGTACTTC. It translates to CASSFQAADSYEQYF.

At least ten counts were recorded for this clonotype. V is TRBV28 and J is TRBJ2-5; TRBD2 might be the D (6 bases). V lost 3 bases and J lost 6, with 17 bases in between. This CDR3 has 15 residues. Germline V gene data show CDR1 as MDHEN and CDR2 as SYDVKM. The CDR3 reads CASSFGGTGKKTQYF. CDR3 DNA: TGTGCCAGCAGTTTCGGAGGGACGGGGAAAAAGACCCAGTACTTC.

The genes are TRBV20-1 and TRBJ2-7, with 7 bases matching TRBD2. CDR1 is DFQATT and CDR2 is SNEGSKA in the germline V gene (reference sequence). J lost 6 bases, V lost 3 bases, and 8 bases had no gene match. CDR3 size: 13 residues. CDR3 sequence: CSARGGTTGEQYF. In DNA form, the CDR3 reads TGCAGTGCTAGGGGGGGGACTACTGGCGAGCAGTACTTC.

This chain connects TRBV30 to TRBJ1-5; 7 nucleotides align to TRBD1. CDR3 size: 18 residues. Germline V gene sequence: CDR1 GTSNPN, CDR2 SVGIG (reference sequence). V shed 0 bases and J 6 bases; nucleotides not matched to a gene: 17. The CDR3 region is CAWSVKVWGQGVRQPQHF. The DNA of the CDR3 is TGTGCCTGGAGTGTGAAGGTGTGGGGGCAGGGGGTTCGTCAGCCCCAGCATTTT.

This clonotype was counted ten times or more. The genes are TRBV19 and TRBJ2-2, with 9 bases aligning to TRBD1. V was pared by 9 bases and J by 7 bases, with 12 bases of the junction left unmatched. Germline lookup yields CDR1 LNHDA and CDR2 SQIVND (reference sequence). This CDR3 spans 15 amino acids. This chain's CDR3 is CASRGQGVRNGELFF. The CDR3 DNA reads TGTGCCAGCAGGGGACAGGGAGTAAGGAACGGGGAGCTGTTTTTT.